The sequence of this TCR beta chain was determined in a study of Ad26.COV2.S vaccination and SARS-CoV-2 variants. Study findings and constraints: Vaccinated and placebo-treated recipients had similar non-spike TCR breadth. People given the vaccine had a wider spike-specific TCR breadth than placebo recipients did. Reportedly, spike-specific CD8+ and CD4+ T cell responses achieved substantial breadth once vaccination had taken place.

The CDR3 sequence is 14 residues long. With V trimmed by 3 bases and J by 9 bases, 9 bases remained unmatched. The germline V gene encodes CDR1 SGDLS and CDR2 YYNGEE. Some clones are missing from TCRdb's copy, which holds only in-frame ones; the method was immunoSEQ multiplex PCR. The sample lists hundreds of thousands of clones, roughly 90% occurring once. This clone occurred many times. The antigen remains unidentified. Stated treatment: roughly 18 received Ad26.COV2.S at low or high dose, single or two shots; roughly five received placebo; per-sample allocation not given. The investigators took samples on day 63 after the first vaccine or placebo injection. The sample came from a Boston adult aged 18-55 years.

The rearrangement uses TRBV9 and TRBJ2-1; 7 bases agree with TRBD1. The source of this sequence is a person aged 18-60 years who received the Ad26.COV2.S COVID-19 vaccine or a placebo. The starting material was peripheral blood, obtained in a trial of Ad26.COV2.S vaccine versus placebo. CDR3 coding DNA: TGTGCCAGCAGCGGGGAGAGGGGGCGGCGTGAGCAGTTCTTC. Its translation is CASSGERGRREQFF.